Sequencing of this TCR beta chain was carried out in a study of control samples from healthy donors and cancer patients (dated by TCRdb to 2020 to 2021). Receptors were amplified or captured by the immunoSEQ multiplex PCR assay. In its TCRdb copy, this immuneACCESS table keeps in-frame sequences only and misses some clones. Where compared with another copy, unresolved V genes explain less than half of these, and the others have no known cause. In this sample the table shows 150,000 to 200,000 clones, 91% of which occur a single time. The top ten hold approximately 1.5% of the sample. Remarks on this clone: The specificity of this receptor is unknown. No quality values exist for individual bases; no much larger clone is one base distant.

Input material: blood. The clonotype was recovered from a woman aged 30 to 39 in good health.

CDR3 sequence: CASSLVTGANVLTF. The DNA sequence is TGTGCCAGCAGCCTAGTGACTGGGGCCAACGTCCTGACTTTC. The chain was built from TRBV6-2 or TRBV6-3 and TRBJ2-6; confidence is insufficient to name the D gene. The CDR3, cysteine through phenylalanine, is 14 amino acids long. The read is trimmed to its CDR3 DNA, 42 bases read in frame from base 1. V and J lose 6 bases and 2 bases, and a span of 8 bases separates them. Taken from the germline V gene, the CDR1 and CDR2 loops are MNHEY and SVGEGT.